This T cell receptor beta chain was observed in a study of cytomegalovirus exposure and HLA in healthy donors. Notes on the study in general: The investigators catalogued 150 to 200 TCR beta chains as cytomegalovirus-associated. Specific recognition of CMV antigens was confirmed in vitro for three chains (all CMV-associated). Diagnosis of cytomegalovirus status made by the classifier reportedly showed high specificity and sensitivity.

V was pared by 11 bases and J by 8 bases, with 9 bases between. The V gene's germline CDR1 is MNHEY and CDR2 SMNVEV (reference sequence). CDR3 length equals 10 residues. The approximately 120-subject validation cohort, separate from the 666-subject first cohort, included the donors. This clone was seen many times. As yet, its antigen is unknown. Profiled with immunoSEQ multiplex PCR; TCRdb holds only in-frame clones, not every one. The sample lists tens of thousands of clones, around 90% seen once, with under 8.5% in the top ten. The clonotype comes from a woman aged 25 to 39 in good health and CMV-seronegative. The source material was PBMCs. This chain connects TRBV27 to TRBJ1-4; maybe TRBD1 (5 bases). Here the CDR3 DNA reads TGTGCCCCGCAGGGAGAAAAACTGTTTTTT. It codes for CAPQGEKLFF.